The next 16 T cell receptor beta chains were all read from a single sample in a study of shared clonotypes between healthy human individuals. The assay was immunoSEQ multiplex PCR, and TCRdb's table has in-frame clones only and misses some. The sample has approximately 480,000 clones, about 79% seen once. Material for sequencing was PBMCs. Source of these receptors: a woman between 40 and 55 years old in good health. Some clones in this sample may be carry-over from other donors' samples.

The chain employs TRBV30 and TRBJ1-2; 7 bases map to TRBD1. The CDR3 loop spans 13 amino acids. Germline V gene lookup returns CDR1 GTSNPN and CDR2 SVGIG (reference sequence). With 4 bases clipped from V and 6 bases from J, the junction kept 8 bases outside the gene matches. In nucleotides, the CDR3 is TGTGCCTGGATCTTCAGGAGGGGGCATGGCTACACCTTC. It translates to CAWIFRRGHGYTF.

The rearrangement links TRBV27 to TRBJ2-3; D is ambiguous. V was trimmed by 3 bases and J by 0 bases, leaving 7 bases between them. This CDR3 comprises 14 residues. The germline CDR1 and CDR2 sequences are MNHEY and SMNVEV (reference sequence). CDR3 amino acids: CASSFSLSTDTQYF. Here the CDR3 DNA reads TGTGCCAGCAGTTTCTCGCTTAGCACAGATACGCAGTATTTT.

The CDR3 DNA follows: TGTGCCAGCAGTCTGGACAGGGGGCTCCCTAGCGATGGCTACACCTTC. The encoded protein is CASSLDRGLPSDGYTF. The gene calls are TRBV28 and TRBJ1-2; 11 bases are a match to TRBD1. This CDR3 spans 16 amino acids. Losses at the gene ends were 5 bases for V and 6 bases for J; bases not matched to a gene: 11. Germline V gene lookup returns CDR1 MDHEN and CDR2 SYDVKM.

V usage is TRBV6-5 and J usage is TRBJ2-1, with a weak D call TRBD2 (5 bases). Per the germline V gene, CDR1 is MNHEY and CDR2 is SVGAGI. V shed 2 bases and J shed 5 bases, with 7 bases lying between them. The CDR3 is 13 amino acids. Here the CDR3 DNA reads TGTGCCAGCAGTTACACTAGAGACAATGAGCAGTTCTTC. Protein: CASSYTRDNEQFF.

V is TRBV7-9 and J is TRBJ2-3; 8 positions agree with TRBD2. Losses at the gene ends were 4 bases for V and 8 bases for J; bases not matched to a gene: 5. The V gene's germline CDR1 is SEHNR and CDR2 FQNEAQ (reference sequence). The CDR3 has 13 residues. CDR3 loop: CASSSGLDGTQYF. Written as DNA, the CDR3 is TGTGCCAGCAGCTCGGGACTAGATGGTACGCAGTATTTT.

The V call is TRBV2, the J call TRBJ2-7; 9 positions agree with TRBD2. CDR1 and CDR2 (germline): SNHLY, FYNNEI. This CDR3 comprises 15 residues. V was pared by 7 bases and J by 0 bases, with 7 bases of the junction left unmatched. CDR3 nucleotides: TGTGCCAGCAAGGGAGGAGCGGGAGGCTCCTACGAGCAGTACTTC. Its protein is CASKGGAGGSYEQYF.

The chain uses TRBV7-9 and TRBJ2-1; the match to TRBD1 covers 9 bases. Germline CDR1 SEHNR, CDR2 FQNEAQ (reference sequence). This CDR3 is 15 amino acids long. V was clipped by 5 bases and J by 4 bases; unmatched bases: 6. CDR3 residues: CASSTTGGGYNEQFF. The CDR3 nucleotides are TGTGCCAGCAGCACTACAGGGGGCGGGTACAATGAGCAGTTCTTC.

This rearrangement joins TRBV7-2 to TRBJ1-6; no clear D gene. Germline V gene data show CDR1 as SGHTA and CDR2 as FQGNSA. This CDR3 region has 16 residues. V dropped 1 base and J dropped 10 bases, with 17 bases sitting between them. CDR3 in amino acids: CASSLEGLGVGSPLHF. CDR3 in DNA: TGTGCCAGCAGCTTAGAGGGTCTTGGGGTCGGGTCACCCCTCCACTTT.

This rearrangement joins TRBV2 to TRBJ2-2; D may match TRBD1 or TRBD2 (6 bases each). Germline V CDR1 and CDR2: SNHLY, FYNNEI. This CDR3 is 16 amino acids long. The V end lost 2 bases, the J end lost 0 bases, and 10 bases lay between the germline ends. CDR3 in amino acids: CASSETRGANTGELFF. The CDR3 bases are TGTGCCAGCAGTGAAACGAGGGGGGCGAACACCGGGGAGCTGTTTTTT.

The CDR3 nucleotides are TGTGCCAGCAGTTCAAGGATTTCGAATCAGCCCCAGCATTTT. Amino acid sequence: CASSSRISNQPQHF. The chain links TRBV27 to TRBJ1-5; D unresolved. The V gene's germline CDR1 is MNHEY and CDR2 SMNVEV (reference sequence). V dropped 4 bases and J dropped 4 bases, with 11 bases sitting between them. This CDR3 comprises 14 residues.

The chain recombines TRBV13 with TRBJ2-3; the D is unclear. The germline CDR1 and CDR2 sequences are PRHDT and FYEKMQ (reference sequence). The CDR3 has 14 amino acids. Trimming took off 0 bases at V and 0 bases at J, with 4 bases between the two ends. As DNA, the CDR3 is TGTGCCAGCAGCTTAGGCCAGAGCACAGATACGCAGTATTTT. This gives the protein CASSLGQSTDTQYF.

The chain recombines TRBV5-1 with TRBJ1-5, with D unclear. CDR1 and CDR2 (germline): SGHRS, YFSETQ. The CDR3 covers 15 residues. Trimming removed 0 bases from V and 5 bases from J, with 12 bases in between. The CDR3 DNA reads TGCGCCAGCAGCTTGGATAGCCCTAAGGATCAGCCCCAGCATTTT. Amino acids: CASSLDSPKDQPQHF.

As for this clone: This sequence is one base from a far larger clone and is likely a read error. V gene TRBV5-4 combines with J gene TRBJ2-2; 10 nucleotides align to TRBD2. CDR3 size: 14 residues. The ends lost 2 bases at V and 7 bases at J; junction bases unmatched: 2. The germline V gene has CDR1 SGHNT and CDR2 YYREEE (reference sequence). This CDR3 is CASSLGLAVGELFF. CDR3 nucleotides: TGTGCCAGCAGCTTAGGACTAGCGGTCGGGGAGCTGTTTTTT.

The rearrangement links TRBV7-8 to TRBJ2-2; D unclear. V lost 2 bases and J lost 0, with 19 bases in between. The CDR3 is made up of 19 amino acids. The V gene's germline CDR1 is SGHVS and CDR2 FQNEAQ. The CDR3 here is CASSLLGLPITANTGELFF. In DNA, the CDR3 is TGTGCCAGCAGCTTACTTGGGCTTCCCATAACCGCGAACACCGGGGAGCTGTTTTTT.

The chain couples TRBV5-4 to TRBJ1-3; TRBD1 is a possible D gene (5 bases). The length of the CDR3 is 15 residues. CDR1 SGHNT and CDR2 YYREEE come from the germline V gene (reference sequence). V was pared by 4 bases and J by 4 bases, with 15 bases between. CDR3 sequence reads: CASSPSGGAGNTIYF. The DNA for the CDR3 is TGTGCCAGCAGCCCCTCAGGCGGGGCGGGAAACACCATATATTTT.

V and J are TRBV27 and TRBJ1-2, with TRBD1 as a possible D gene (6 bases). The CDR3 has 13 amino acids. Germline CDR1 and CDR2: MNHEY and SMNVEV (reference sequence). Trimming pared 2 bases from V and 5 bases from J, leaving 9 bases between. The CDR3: CASSLGTNYGYTF. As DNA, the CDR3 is TGTGCCAGCAGTTTAGGGACAAATTATGGCTACACCTTC.